This T cell receptor (beta chain) was obtained from a study of T cell changes during pregnancy in multiple sclerosis. Trimming stripped 1 base from V and 6 bases from J, with 18 bases between. In germline, CDR1 is SGHDN, CDR2 FVKESK. This CDR3 spans 17 amino acids. Profiled with immunoSEQ multiplex PCR; TCRdb holds only in-frame clones, not every one. The data contain tens of thousands of clones, 94% of them seen just once; the ten biggest clones take up almost 4.5%. The chain is built from TRBV14 and TRBJ1-4, with D uncertain. The TCR was taken from a female donor with multiple sclerosis, enrolled in a pregnancy study. Source: CD8+ T cells from peripheral blood mononuclear cells, taken in the first trimester of pregnancy. The CDR3 reads CASSQATGIRRDEKLFF. The CDR3 region has the DNA TGTGCCAGCAGCCAAGCGACCGGGATCCGGCGAGATGAAAAACTGTTTTTT.